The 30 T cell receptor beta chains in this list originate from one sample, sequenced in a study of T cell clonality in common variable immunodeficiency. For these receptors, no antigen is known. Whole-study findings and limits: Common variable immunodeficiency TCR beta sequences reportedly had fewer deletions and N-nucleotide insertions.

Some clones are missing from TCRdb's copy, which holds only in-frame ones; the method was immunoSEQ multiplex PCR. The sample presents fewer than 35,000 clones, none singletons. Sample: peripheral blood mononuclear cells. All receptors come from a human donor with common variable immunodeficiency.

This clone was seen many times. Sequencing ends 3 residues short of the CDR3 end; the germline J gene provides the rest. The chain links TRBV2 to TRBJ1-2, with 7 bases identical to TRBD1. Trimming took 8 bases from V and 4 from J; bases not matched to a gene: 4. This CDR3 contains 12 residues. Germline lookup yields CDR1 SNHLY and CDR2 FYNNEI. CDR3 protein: CASVAGGYGYTF. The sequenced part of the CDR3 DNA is TGTGCCAGCGTTGCAGGGGGCTATGGC.

CDR3 bases read: TGTGCCAGCAGCCGGGGGGACCTCCTAATCCACGAG. Translation gives CASSRGDLLIHE. The full-length CDR3 reads as CASSRGDLLIHEQYF. V is TRBV7-2 and J is TRBJ2-7; 7 bases line up with TRBD2. The missing CDR3 end, 3 residues past where the read stops, is filled in from the germline J gene. V shed 5 bases and J 5 bases; nucleotides not matched to a gene: 12. The CDR3 sequence is 15 residues long. Germline V gives CDR1 SGHTA, CDR2 FQGNSA.

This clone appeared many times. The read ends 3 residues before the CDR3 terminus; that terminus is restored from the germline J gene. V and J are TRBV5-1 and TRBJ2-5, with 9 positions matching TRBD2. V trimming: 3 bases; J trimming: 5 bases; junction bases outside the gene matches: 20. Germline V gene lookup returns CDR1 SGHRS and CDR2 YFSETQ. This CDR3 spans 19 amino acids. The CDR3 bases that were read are TGCGCCAGCAGCTCGCCGTACGTTAGCGGGGGTGATGGAGTGGAGACC. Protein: CASSSPYVSGGDGVET. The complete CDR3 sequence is CASSSPYVSGGDGVETQYF.

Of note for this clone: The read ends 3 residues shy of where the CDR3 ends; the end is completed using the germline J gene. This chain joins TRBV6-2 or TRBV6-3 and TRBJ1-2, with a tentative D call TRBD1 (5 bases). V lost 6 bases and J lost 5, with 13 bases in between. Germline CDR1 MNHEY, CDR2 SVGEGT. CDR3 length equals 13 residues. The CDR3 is CASRFSGVYGYTF. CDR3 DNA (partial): TGTGCCAGCAGATTTTCGGGGGTATATGGC.

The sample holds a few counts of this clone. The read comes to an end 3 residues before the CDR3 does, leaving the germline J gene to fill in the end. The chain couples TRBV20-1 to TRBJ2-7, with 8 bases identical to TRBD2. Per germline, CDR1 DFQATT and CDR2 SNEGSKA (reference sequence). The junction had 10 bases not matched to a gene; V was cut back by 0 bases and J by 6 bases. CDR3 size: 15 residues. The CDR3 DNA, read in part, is TGCAGTGCTAGAGATTGGTCCCGGGGGGGCCCCGAG. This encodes CSARDWSRGGPE. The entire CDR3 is CSARDWSRGGPEQYF.

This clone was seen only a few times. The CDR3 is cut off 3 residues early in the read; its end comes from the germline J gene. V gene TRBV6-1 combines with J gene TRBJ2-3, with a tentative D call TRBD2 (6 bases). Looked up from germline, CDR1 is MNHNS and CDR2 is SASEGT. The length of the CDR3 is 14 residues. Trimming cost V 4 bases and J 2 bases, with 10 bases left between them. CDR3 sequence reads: CASSAGGNTDTQYF. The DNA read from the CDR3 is TGTGCCAGCAGTGCCGGCGGGAACACAGATACG.

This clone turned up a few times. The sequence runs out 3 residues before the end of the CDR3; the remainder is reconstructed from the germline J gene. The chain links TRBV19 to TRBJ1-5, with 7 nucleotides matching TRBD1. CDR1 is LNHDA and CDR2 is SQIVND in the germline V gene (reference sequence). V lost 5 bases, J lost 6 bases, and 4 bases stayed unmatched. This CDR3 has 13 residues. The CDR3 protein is CASSSQGFQPQHF. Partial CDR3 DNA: TGTGCCAGTAGTTCACAGGGGTTTCAGCCC.

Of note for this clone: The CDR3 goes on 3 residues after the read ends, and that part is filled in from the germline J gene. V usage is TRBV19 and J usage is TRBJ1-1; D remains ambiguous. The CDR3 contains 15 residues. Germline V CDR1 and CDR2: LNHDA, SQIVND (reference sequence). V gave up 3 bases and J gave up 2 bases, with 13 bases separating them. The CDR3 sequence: CASSISSGLNTEAFF. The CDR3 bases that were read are TGTGCCAGTAGTATCTCATCCGGTTTAAACACTGAA.

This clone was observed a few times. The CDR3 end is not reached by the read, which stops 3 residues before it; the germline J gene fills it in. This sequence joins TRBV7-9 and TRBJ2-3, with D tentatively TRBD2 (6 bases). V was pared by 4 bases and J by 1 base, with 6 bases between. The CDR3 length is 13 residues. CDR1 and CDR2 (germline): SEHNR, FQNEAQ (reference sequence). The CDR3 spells CASSSGGTDTQYF. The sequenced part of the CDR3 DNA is TGTGCCAGCAGCTCGGGGGGCACAGATACG. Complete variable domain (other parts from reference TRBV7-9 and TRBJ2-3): DTGVSQNPRHKITKRGQNVTFRCDPISEHNRLYWYRQTLGQGPEFLTYFQNEAQLEKSRLLSDRFSAERPKGSFSTLEIQRTEQGDSAMYLCASSSGGTDTQYFGPGTRLTVL.

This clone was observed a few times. The DNA read from the CDR3 is TGTGCCTGGCAGGGTTCTACTGAA. Protein sequence: CAWQGSTE. The entire CDR3 protein reads CAWQGSTEAFF. This rearrangement joins TRBV30 to TRBJ1-1; maybe TRBD1 (5 bases). The read finishes 3 residues shy of the CDR3 end, and the germline J gene is used to complete it. The CDR3 has 11 residues. V lost 5 bases to trimming and J lost 5 bases, with 9 bases between them. Germline assignment: CDR1 GTSNPN and CDR2 SVGIG (reference sequence).

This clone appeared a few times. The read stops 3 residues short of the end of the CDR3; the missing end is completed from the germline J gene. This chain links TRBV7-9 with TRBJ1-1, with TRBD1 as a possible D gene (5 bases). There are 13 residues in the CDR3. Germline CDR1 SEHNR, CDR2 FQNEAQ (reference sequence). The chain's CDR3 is CASSYHLTGDAFF. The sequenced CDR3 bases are TGTGCCAGCAGCTACCACCTAACGGGGGAC.

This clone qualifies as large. The CDR3: CASSALSGLEGQPQHF. The sequenced CDR3 bases are TGTGCCAGCAGTGCTCTGAGTGGGCTGGAGGGTCAGCCC. The chain employs TRBV2 and TRBJ1-5, with D hard to call. The read ends 3 residues early relative to the CDR3; the germline J gene fills the gap. The germline V gene encodes CDR1 SNHLY and CDR2 FYNNEI. V dropped 4 bases and J dropped 6 bases, with 19 bases sitting between them. The length of the CDR3 is 16 residues.

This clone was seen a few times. The CDR3 DNA, read in part, is TGTGCCAGCTCACCCGCGACAGGGTATTATCAGCCC. This codes for CASSPATGYYQP. The whole CDR3 region reads CASSPATGYYQPQHF. This sequence joins TRBV18 and TRBJ1-5; TRBD1 matches at 7 bases. The read ends 3 residues shy of where the CDR3 ends; the end is completed using the germline J gene. The CDR3 sequence is 15 residues long. The trim removed 3 bases at V and 5 bases at J, leaving 7 bases unmatched. Germline-derived CDR1 and CDR2 are KGHSH and LQKENI.

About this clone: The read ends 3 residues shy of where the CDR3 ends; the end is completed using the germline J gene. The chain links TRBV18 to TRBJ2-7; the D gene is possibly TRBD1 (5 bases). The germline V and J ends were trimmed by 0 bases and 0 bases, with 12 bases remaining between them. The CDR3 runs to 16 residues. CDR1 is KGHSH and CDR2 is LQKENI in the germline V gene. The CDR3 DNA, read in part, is TGTGCCAGCTCACCACCGAGAACAGGTCACTCCTACGAG. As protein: CASSPPRTGHSYE. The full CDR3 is CASSPPRTGHSYEQYF.

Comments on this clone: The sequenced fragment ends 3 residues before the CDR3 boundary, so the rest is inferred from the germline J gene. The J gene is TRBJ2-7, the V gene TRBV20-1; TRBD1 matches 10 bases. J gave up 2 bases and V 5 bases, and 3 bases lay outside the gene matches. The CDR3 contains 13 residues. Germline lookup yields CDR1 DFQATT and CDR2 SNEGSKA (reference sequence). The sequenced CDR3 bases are TGCAGTGCTCGGGACAGGGGCGCCTACGAG. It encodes CSARDRGAYE. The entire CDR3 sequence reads CSARDRGAYEQYF.

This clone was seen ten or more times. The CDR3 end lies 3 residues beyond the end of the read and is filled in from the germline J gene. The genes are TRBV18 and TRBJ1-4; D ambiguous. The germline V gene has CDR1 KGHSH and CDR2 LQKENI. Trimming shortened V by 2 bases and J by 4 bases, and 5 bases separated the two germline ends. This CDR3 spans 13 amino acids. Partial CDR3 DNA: TGTGCCAGCTCACCATCCCATAATGAAAAA. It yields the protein CASSPSHNEK. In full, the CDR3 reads CASSPSHNEKLFF. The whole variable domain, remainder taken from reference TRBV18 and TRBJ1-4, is NAGVMQNPRHLVRRRGQEARLRCSPMKGHSHVYWYRQLPEEGLKFMVYLQKENIIDESGMPKERFSAEFPKEGPSILRIQQVVRGDSAAYFCASSPSHNEKLFFGSGTQLSVL.

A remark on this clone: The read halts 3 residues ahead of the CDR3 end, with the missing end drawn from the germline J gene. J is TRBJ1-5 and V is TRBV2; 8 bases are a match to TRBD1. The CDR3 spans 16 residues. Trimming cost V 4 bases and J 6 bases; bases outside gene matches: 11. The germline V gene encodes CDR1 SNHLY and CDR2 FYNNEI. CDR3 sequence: CASSGLGTGKVQPQHF. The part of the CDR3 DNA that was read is TGTGCCAGCAGTGGATTAGGGACAGGCAAGGTTCAGCCC. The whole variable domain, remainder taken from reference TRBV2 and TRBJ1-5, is EPEVTQTPSHQVTQMGQEVILRCVPISNHLYFYWYRQILGQKVEFLVSFYNNEISEKSEIFDDQFSVERPDGSNFTLKIRSTKLEDSAMYFCASSGLGTGKVQPQHFGDGTRLSIL.

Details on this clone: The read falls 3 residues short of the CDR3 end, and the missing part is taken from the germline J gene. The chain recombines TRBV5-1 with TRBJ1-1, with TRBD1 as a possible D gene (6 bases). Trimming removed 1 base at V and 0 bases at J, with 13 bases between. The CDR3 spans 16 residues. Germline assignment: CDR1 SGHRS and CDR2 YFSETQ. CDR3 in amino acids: CASSLRLGQLNTEAFF. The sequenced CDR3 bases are TGCGCCAGCAGCTTGAGGCTCGGACAGTTGAACACTGAA. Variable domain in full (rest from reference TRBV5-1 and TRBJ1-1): KAGVTQTPRYLIKTRGQQVTLSCSPISGHRSVSWYQQTPGQGLQFLFEYFSETQRNKGNFPGRFSGRQFSNSRSEMNVSTLELGDSALYLCASSLRLGQLNTEAFFGQGTRLTVV.

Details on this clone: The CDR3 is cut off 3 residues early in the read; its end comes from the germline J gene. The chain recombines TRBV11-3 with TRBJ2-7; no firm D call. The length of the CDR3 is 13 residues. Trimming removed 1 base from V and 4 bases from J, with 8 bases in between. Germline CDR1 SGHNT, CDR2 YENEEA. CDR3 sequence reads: CASSLVTGYEQYF. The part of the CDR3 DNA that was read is TGTGCCAGCAGCTTAGTCACCGGGTACGAG. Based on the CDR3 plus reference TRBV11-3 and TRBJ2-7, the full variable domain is EAGVVQSPRYKIIEKKQPVAFWCNPISGHNTLYWYLQNLGQGPELLIRYENEEAVDDSQLPKDRFSAERLKGVDSTLKIQPAELGDSAVYLCASSLVTGYEQYFGPGTRLTVT.

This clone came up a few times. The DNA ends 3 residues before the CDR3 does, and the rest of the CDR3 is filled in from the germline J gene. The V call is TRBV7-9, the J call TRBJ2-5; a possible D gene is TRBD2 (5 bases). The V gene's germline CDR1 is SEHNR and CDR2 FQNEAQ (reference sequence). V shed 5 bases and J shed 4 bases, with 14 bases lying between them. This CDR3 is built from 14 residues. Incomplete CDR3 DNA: TGTGCCAGCAGCCCAACCGGGGATGTAGAGACC. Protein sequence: CASSPTGDVET. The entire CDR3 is CASSPTGDVETQYF.

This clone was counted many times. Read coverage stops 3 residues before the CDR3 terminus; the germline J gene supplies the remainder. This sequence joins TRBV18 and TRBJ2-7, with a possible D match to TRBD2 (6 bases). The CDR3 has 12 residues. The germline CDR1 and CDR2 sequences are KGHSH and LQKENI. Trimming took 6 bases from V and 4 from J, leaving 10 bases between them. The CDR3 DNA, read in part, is TGTGCCAGCTCGGTGGGGGGTTACGAG. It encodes CASSVGGYE. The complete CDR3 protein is CASSVGGYEQYF.

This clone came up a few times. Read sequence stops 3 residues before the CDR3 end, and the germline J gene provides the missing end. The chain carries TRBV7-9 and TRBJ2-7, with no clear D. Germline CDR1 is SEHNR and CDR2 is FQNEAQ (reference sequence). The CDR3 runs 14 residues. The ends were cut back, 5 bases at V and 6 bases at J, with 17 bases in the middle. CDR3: CASSRRSQTGEQYF. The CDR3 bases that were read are TGTGCCAGCAGCCGTCGAAGTCAAACCGGCGAG.

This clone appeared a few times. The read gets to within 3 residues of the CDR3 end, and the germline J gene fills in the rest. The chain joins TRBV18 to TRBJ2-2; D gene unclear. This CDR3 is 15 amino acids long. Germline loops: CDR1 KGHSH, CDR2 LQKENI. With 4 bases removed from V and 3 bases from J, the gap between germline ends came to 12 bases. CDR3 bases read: TGTGCCAGCTCACTGGATAGGGCCCACACCGGGGAG. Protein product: CASSLDRAHTGE. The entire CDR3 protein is CASSLDRAHTGELFF. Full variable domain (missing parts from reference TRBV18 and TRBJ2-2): NAGVMQNPRHLVRRRGQEARLRCSPMKGHSHVYWYRQLPEEGLKFMVYLQKENIIDESGMPKERFSAEFPKEGPSILRIQQVVRGDSAAYFCASSLDRAHTGELFFGEGSRLTVL.

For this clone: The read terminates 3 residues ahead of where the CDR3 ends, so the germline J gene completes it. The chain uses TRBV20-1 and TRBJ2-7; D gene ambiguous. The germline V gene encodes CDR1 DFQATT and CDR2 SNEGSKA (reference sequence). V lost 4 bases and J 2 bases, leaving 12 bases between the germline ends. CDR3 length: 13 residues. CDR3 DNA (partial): TGCAGTGCTACCCCAGGTTCGGCCTACGAG. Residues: CSATPGSAYE. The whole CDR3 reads CSATPGSAYEQYF.

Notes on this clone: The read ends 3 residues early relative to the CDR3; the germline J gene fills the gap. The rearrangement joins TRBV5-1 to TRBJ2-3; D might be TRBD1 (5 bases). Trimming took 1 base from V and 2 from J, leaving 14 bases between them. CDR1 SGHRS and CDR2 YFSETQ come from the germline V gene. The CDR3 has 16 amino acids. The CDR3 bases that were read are TGCGCCAGCAGCTTGTATGGGCAGGGATACACAGATACG. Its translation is CASSLYGQGYTDT. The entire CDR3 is CASSLYGQGYTDTQYF. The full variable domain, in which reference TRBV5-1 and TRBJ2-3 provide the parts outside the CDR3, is KAGVTQTPRYLIKTRGQQVTLSCSPISGHRSVSWYQQTPGQGLQFLFEYFSETQRNKGNFPGRFSGRQFSNSRSEMNVSTLELGDSALYLCASSLYGQGYTDTQYFGPGTRLTVL.

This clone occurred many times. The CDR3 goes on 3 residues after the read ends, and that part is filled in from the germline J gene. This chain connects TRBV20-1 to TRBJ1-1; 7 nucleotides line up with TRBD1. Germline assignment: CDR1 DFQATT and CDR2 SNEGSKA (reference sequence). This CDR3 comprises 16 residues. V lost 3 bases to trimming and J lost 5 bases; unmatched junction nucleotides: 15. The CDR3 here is CSASRRGLMLRTEAFF. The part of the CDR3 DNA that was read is TGCAGTGCTAGCCGAAGGGGGCTGATGTTACGGACTGAA.

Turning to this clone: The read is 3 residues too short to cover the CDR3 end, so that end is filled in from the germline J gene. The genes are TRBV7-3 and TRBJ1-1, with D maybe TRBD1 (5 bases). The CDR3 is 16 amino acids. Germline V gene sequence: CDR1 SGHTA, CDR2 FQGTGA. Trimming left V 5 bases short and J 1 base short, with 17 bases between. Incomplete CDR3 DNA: TGTGCCAGCAGCCCAGGGTTAGGACGCGAGAACACTGAA. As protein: CASSPGLGRENTE. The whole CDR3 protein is CASSPGLGRENTEAFF.

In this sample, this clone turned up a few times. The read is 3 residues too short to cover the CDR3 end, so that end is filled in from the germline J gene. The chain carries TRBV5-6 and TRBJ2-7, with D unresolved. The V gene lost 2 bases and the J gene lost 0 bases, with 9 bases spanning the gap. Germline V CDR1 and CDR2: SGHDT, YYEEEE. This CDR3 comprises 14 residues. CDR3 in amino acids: CASSFTGGSYEQYF. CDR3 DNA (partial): TGTGCCAGCAGCTTCACCGGCGGCTCCTACGAG.

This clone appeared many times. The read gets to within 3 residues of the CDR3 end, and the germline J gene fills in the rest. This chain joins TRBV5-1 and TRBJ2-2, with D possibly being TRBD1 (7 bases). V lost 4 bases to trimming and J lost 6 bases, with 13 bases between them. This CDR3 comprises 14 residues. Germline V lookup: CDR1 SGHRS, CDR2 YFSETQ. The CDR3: CASSPRGVAGELFF. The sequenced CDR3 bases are TGCGCCAGCAGCCCCAGGGGGGTGGCCGGGGAG.

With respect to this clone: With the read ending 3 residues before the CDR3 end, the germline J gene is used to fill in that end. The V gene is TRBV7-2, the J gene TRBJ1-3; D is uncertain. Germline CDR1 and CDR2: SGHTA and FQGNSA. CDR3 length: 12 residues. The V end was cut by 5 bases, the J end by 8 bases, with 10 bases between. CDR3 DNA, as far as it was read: TGTGCCAGCAGCCCCTCTCGGGACACC. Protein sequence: CASSPSRDT. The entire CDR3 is CASSPSRDTIYF.